This TCR beta chain was documented in a study of CXCR3-negative and CXCR3-positive naive CD8 T cells. General observations from the study: The TRB CDR3s that CXCR3-positive naive cells carried were more hydrophobic than those of CXCR3-negative naive cells. Naive subsets did not differ in surface CD5, and the authors estimated TCR strength using properties of the TRB CDR3.

For this clonotype: The antigen is undetermined.

The TRB cDNA libraries were prepared by 5' RACE with UMI labels. TCRdb re-called the 5' RACE reads, yielding one record per CDR3 amino acid sequence without DNA. This sample's table reports over 45,000 distinct CDR3 sequences. Naive CD8+ T cells showed CD45RO-CCR7+CD27+CD95-. The sequenced material came from naive CXCR3- CD8+ T cells from blood. Described subset: CD45RO-CCR7+CD27+CD95- naive CD8+ T cells lacking CXCR3 (TNR3-). The origin of this receptor is a human donor in good health. Some clones in this sample may be carry-over from other donors' samples.

The CDR3 reads CASGRGGASYNEQFF. The V call is TRBV12-3 or TRBV12-4, the J call TRBJ2-1; TCRdb selects TRBD2, and the lack of DNA leaves this call unchecked. CDR3 length: 15 amino acids.